The 10 T cell receptor beta chains reported below all come from one sample, sequenced in a study of cytomegalovirus exposure and HLA in healthy donors. The data were produced by immunoSEQ multiplex PCR, yet TCRdb's version contains in-frame clones alone and is incomplete. The sample comprises more than 50,000 clones, around 90% of which are singletons, and 2% to 2.5% rests with the top ten. Source material: PBMCs. The receptors come from a woman in her twenties or thirties in good health and CMV-seronegative.

The rearrangement joins TRBV19 to TRBJ2-5, with D hard to call. In germline, CDR1 is LNHDA, CDR2 SQIVND (reference sequence). There are 13 residues in the CDR3. V was shortened by 3 bases and J by 3 bases, with 8 bases between the two germline ends. CDR3 nucleotides: TGTGCCAGTAGTATGTCGCGGAAAGAGACCCAGTACTTC. Encoded protein: CASSMSRKETQYF.

The chain has TRBV4-3 and TRBJ1-1; 11 positions match TRBD1. The CDR3 is 17 amino acids. Trimming took 0 bases from V and 3 from J; bases not matched to a gene: 6. Germline CDR1 LGHNA, CDR2 YSLEER. Here the CDR3 reads CASSQDRTGGADTEAFF. CDR3 bases: TGCGCCAGCAGCCAAGATAGGACAGGGGGCGCGGACACTGAAGCTTTCTTT.

The chain links TRBV4-1 to TRBJ2-1, with D hard to call. Germline V lookup: CDR1 MGHRA, CDR2 YSYEKL. The CDR3 is made up of 19 amino acids. V was cut by 0 bases and J by 0 bases, with 18 bases left in between. The CDR3 DNA follows: TGCGCCAGCAGCCAAGATAGGCGTTCCGCGGCTAGCTCCTACAATGAGCAGTTCTTC. This gives the protein CASSQDRRSAASSYNEQFF.

The chain couples TRBV7-2 to TRBJ2-3; a possible D gene is TRBD1 (5 bases). V gave up 5 bases and J gave up 4 bases, with 13 bases separating them. The germline V gene has CDR1 SGHTA and CDR2 FQGNSA. The CDR3 is 14 residues long. CDR3 sequence: CASSEGQGPDTQYF. CDR3 nucleotides: TGTGCCAGCAGCGAAGGGCAGGGCCCAGATACGCAGTATTTT.

The chain has TRBV7-9 and TRBJ2-3; a weak D match, TRBD2 (6 bases). Germline V gene sequence: CDR1 SEHNR, CDR2 FQNEAQ (reference sequence). V was pared by 5 bases and J by 4 bases, with 13 bases between. The CDR3 contains 14 residues. DNA of the CDR3: TGTGCCAGCAGCCCGACTAGAGATGCAGATACGCAGTATTTT. Protein: CASSPTRDADTQYF.

In its sample, this clone was seen once. The chain joins TRBV19 to TRBJ2-5; D is undetermined. Trimming cost V 5 bases and J 4 bases, with 5 bases left between them. The germline gives CDR1 LNHDA, CDR2 SQIVND (reference sequence). The CDR3 length is 11 residues. CDR3 in DNA: TGTGCCAGTAGTCCCGGAGAGACCCAGTACTTC. Translating it yields CASSPGETQYF. The whole variable domain, filled in from reference TRBV19 and TRBJ2-5, reads DGGITQSPKYLFRKEGQNVTLSCEQNLNHDAMYWYRQDPGQGLRLIYYSQIVNDFQKGDIAEGYSVSREKKESFPLTVTSAQKNPTAFYLCASSPGETQYFGPGTRLLVL.

DNA of the CDR3: TGTGCCAGCAGTTATGGGGGCGATAATGGAAACACCATATATTTT. Protein: CASSYGGDNGNTIYF. The genes are TRBV6-6 and TRBJ1-3, with D perhaps matching TRBD1 (6 bases). Between the trimmed V and J ends, which lost 3 bases and 3 bases, there was a span of 12 bases. The germline gives CDR1 MNHNY, CDR2 SVGAGI (reference sequence). CDR3 length: 15 residues.

The chain carries TRBV9 and TRBJ2-7, with D maybe TRBD2 (6 bases). Germline CDR1 reads SGDLS; CDR2 reads YYNGEE. Trimming removed 4 bases at V and 0 bases at J, with 14 bases between. This CDR3 region has 15 residues. CDR3 region: CASSPISGVSYEQYF. The CDR3 DNA is TGTGCCAGCAGCCCTATTTCGGGGGTCTCCTACGAGCAGTACTTC.

The rearrangement links TRBV9 to TRBJ2-1; TRBD2 agrees at 7 bases. Germline V CDR1 and CDR2: SGDLS, YYNGEE. The CDR3 sequence is 14 residues long. J gave up 8 bases and V 0 bases, and 5 bases lay outside the gene matches. CDR3 residues: CASSVGRENDEQFF. The CDR3 coding sequence is TGTGCCAGCAGCGTAGGGCGGGAGAACGATGAGCAGTTCTTC.

The rearrangement links TRBV2 to TRBJ1-2; the match to TRBD1 covers 7 bases. J gave up 8 bases and V 4 bases, and 13 bases lay outside the gene matches. Per germline, CDR1 SNHLY and CDR2 FYNNEI. The CDR3 is 15 amino acids. The CDR3 loop is CASSAGILGGVGYTF. In DNA, the CDR3 is TGTGCCAGCAGTGCTGGGATTTTAGGGGGCGTCGGCTACACCTTC.